This entry is about one T cell receptor (beta chain). Its antigen is undetermined. The data were taken from a study of cytomegalovirus exposure and HLA in healthy donors. Study results and caveats: A list of 164 TCR beta chains associated with cytomegalovirus was given.

The PCR employed 60 Vbeta primers together with 13 Jbeta primers. The protocol was immunoSEQ multiplex PCR, while the TCRdb copy is restricted to in-frame clones and leaves out a portion. The repertoire holds under 150,000 clones, with 60% to 70% as singletons. All the people who gave samples were healthy bone marrow donors. At collection, donors were nominally healthy, but unrecorded immune exposures were probable. This CDR3 has 14 residues. CDR1 and CDR2 from the germline V gene are SGHNT and YENEEA. The V gene lost 6 bases and the J gene lost 6 bases, with 15 bases spanning the gap. The TCR sequence derives from a woman aged 40 to 50 in good health and CMV-seropositive. The J gene is TRBJ2-1, the V gene TRBV11-3; a possible D gene is TRBD2 (5 bases). The sample consisted of PBMCs. The CDR3 loop reads CASSLTGGRNEQFF. Here the CDR3 DNA reads TGTGCCAGCAGTCTGACGGGCGGGCGCAATGAGCAGTTCTTC.